These 29 T cell receptor beta chains were sequenced from one sample in a study of cytomegalovirus exposure and HLA in healthy donors. It was with 60 Vbeta and 13 Jbeta primers that the PCR ran. The method was immunoSEQ multiplex PCR; TCRdb's version includes in-frame clones alone and lacks a portion of them. The sample lists 95,000 to 150,000 clones; more than 60% were seen once. Sample: PBMCs. These receptors were obtained from a woman in her thirties or forties in good health and CMV-seropositive.

The gene calls are TRBV6-1 and TRBJ2-7; TRBD1 matches at 9 bases. J was trimmed by 5 bases and V by 8 bases; bases with no gene match: 4. The CDR3 is 12 residues long. Per the germline V gene, CDR1 is MNHNS and CDR2 is SASEGT. CDR3 protein: CASRDRADEQYF. The CDR3 DNA reads as TGTGCCAGCCGGGACAGGGCGGACGAGCAGTACTTC.

The V gene is TRBV11-2, the J gene TRBJ2-3, with D possibly being TRBD1 (6 bases). Germline V gene sequence: CDR1 SGHAT, CDR2 FQNNGV. The CDR3 spans 14 residues. V was pared by 4 bases and J by 7 bases, with 15 bases between. The CDR3 sequence is CASSWVQGRNTQYF. The CDR3 DNA sequence: TGTGCCAGCAGCTGGGTCCAGGGGCGAAATACGCAGTATTTT.

The chain couples TRBV25-1 to TRBJ1-6; D remains unclear. V was trimmed by 3 bases and J by 0 bases, leaving 12 bases between them. The length of the CDR3 is 17 residues. CDR1 MGHDK and CDR2 SYGVNS come from the germline V gene. CDR3 sequence (DNA): TGTGCCAGCAGTGAGGGCGTCCGTAGCTCCTATAATTCACCCCTCCACTTT. Translating it yields CASSEGVRSSYNSPLHF.

A single count supports this clone. V is TRBV7-9 and J is TRBJ1-1; no clear D gene. Germline V lookup: CDR1 SEHNR, CDR2 FQNEAQ (reference sequence). The CDR3 has 13 residues. Trimming cost V 5 bases and J 0 bases, with 7 bases left between them. This CDR3 reads CASSPTVNTEAFF. The CDR3 bases are TGTGCCAGCAGCCCTACAGTGAACACTGAAGCTTTCTTT.

This clone appeared a single time. In the same sample, other DNA sequences code for this CDR3. The J gene is TRBJ1-1, the V gene TRBV6-5; D may be TRBD1 (6 bases). The CDR3 contains 13 residues. The V gene's germline CDR1 is MNHEY and CDR2 SVGAGI. Trimming took off 0 bases at V and 5 bases at J, with 7 bases between the two ends. The CDR3 region has the DNA TGTGCCAGCAGTTACTCGAGGGGGACTGAAGCTTTCTTT. Protein product: CASSYSRGTEAFF.

The count of this clone is one. V usage is TRBV5-1 and J usage is TRBJ2-7; 11 nucleotides align to TRBD2. Germline V CDR1 and CDR2: SGHRS, YFSETQ. This CDR3 contains 14 residues. V shed 4 bases, J shed 3 bases, and the junction held 3 bases outside the gene matches. Here the CDR3 DNA reads TGCGCCAGCAGCGCCGGGACTAGCGGCTACGAGCAGTACTTC. It codes for CASSAGTSGYEQYF.

The chain joins TRBV7-9 to TRBJ1-5; tentative D call: TRBD1 (6 bases). There are 17 residues in the CDR3. Germline CDR1 reads SEHNR; CDR2 reads FQNEAQ (reference sequence). Trimming shortened V by 0 bases and J by 1 base, and 13 bases separated the two germline ends. The CDR3 DNA sequence: TGTGCCAGCAGCTTAGCGGAACAACAGGGAAGCAATCAGCCCCAGCATTTT. Amino acids: CASSLAEQQGSNQPQHF.

V is TRBV9 and J is TRBJ2-3; 12 positions agree with TRBD2. The CDR3 spans 19 residues. The germline CDR1 and CDR2 sequences are SGDLS and YYNGEE. Germline trimming cut 0 bases from V and 3 bases from J; bases unmatched to any gene: 11. The CDR3: CASSVAGLAGGLGTDTQYF. The CDR3, as DNA: TGTGCCAGCAGCGTAGCCGGGCTAGCGGGGGGGCTAGGGACAGATACGCAGTATTTT.

The rearrangement joins TRBV15 to TRBJ2-5; D not resolved. The V end lost 2 bases, the J end lost 1 base, and 11 bases lay between the germline ends. Germline lookup yields CDR1 LNHNV and CDR2 YYDKDF (reference sequence). The CDR3 is 15 amino acids. The CDR3 here is CATSRYQAVQETQYF. The CDR3 region has the DNA TGTGCCACCAGCAGATATCAGGCCGTCCAAGAGACCCAGTACTTC.

The J gene is TRBJ1-4, the V gene TRBV30; the D gene is possibly TRBD1 (6 bases). The CDR3 consists of 16 residues. Germline V gives CDR1 GTSNPN, CDR2 SVGIG (reference sequence). V was cut by 3 bases and J by 8 bases, with 22 bases left in between. The CDR3 DNA follows: TGTGCCTGGAGCCTCCGTGGGACAATAGGAGGCGAAAAACTGTTTTTT. This sequence encodes CAWSLRGTIGGEKLFF.

The chain couples TRBV5-1 to TRBJ2-7; D is unclear. Germline-derived CDR1 and CDR2 are SGHRS and YFSETQ. The CDR3 has 13 amino acids. Between the trimmed V and J ends, which lost 0 bases and 6 bases, there was a span of 10 bases. The chain's CDR3 is CASSLGQSGEQYF. DNA of the CDR3: TGCGCCAGCAGCTTGGGGCAGTCAGGCGAGCAGTACTTC.

A remark on this clone: Other DNA sequences in this specimen translate into the identical CDR3. CDR3 sequence (DNA): TGTGCCAGCAGCGCAGCAGGGGACCCTGAAGCTTTCTTT. Translation: CASSAAGDPEAFF. The rearrangement uses TRBV7-9 and TRBJ1-1; TRBD1 is a possible D gene (6 bases). The germline CDR1 and CDR2 sequences are SEHNR and FQNEAQ (reference sequence). The V end was cut by 5 bases, the J end by 6 bases, with 13 bases between. The CDR3 extends over 13 amino acids.

CDR3 coding DNA: TGTGCCAGCAGTCCCTCCCGACAGGGCGTCAGCGAGCAGTACTTC. Translated, it gives CASSPSRQGVSEQYF. The genes are TRBV27 and TRBJ2-7, with 7 bases identical to TRBD1. There are 15 residues in the CDR3. CDR1 is MNHEY and CDR2 is SMNVEV in the germline V gene (reference sequence). After removal of 5 bases from V and 6 bases from J, the junction contained 13 bases not matched to a gene.

A word on this clone: Additional DNA sequences in this sample encode the identical CDR3. This rearrangement joins TRBV29-1 to TRBJ2-5, with 10 bases lining up with TRBD2. Germline CDR1 is SQVTM and CDR2 is ANQGSEA. The V and J ends lost 6 bases and 5 bases, in that order; junction bases with no gene match: 9. The CDR3 length is 14 residues. This CDR3 reads CSVGGLAPRETQYF. In nucleotides, the CDR3 is TGCAGCGTCGGGGGACTAGCGCCACGGGAGACCCAGTACTTC.

The chain is built from TRBV7-9 and TRBJ2-1, with TRBD2 as a possible D gene (6 bases). This CDR3 is built from 14 residues. The germline V and J ends were trimmed by 8 bases and 0 bases, with 11 bases remaining between them. Germline CDR1 SEHNR, CDR2 FQNEAQ (reference sequence). CDR3 amino acids: CASGGSGSYNEQFF. In DNA form, the CDR3 reads TGTGCCAGCGGAGGGAGCGGCTCCTACAATGAGCAGTTCTTC.

The genes are TRBV21-1 and TRBJ2-7; the D call of TRBD1 is as the table states it, not checked on the DNA. TRBV21-1 represents a pseudogene. This CDR3 has 13 amino acids. CDR3 bases: TGTGCCACCTTGGACAGGCTCTCCTACGAGCAGTACTTC. This translates into CATLDRLSYEQYF.

The CDR3 protein is CATSRDDRVSEAFF. CDR3 DNA: TGTGCCACCAGCAGGGACGACAGGGTGTCTGAAGCTTTCTTT. The chain employs TRBV15 and TRBJ1-1, with 7 bases lining up with TRBD1. CDR3 size: 14 residues. Germline V gives CDR1 LNHNV, CDR2 YYDKDF (reference sequence). V was clipped by 3 bases and J by 6 bases; unmatched bases: 7. Variable domain in full (rest from reference TRBV15 and TRBJ1-1): DAMVIQNPRYQVTQFGKPVTLSCSQTLNHNVMYWYQQKSSQAPKLLFHYYDKDFNNEADTPDNFQSRRPNTSFCFLDIRSPGLGDTAMYLCATSRDDRVSEAFFGQGTRLTVV.

V is TRBV5-1 and J is TRBJ2-2; 9 bases are shared with TRBD2. V shed 5 bases and J 2 bases; nucleotides not matched to a gene: 10. Germline assignment: CDR1 SGHRS and CDR2 YFSETQ. The CDR3 consists of 17 residues. The CDR3 sequence is CASSSPSSGENTGELFF. The CDR3 DNA reads TGCGCCAGCAGTTCGCCTTCTAGCGGGGAAAACACCGGGGAGCTGTTTTTT.

The chain carries TRBV2 and TRBJ2-5; perhaps TRBD2 as D (5 bases). Deletions cut 11 bases from V and 7 bases from J, with 17 bases between. Germline values: CDR1 SNHLY, CDR2 FYNNEI. The CDR3 has 12 amino acids. The CDR3 DNA follows: TGTGCCGGCTATCAACTAGGAGGGACCCAGTACTTC. This codes for CAGYQLGGTQYF.

The CDR3 nucleotides read TGTGCCAGCAGTGAAGTAGGAGGGTATGGCTACACCTTC. Its translation is CASSEVGGYGYTF. The chain joins TRBV6-1 to TRBJ1-2, with D unresolved. Trimming cost V 1 base and J 5 bases, with 8 bases left between them. The CDR3 is made up of 13 amino acids. The germline V gene has CDR1 MNHNS and CDR2 SASEGT.

The V call is TRBV5-1, the J call TRBJ2-2; 8 nucleotides agree with TRBD2. J was trimmed by 0 bases and V by 3 bases; bases with no gene match: 13. From germline, CDR1 is SGHRS and CDR2 YFSETQ. This CDR3 spans 19 amino acids. CDR3 protein: CASSSSNGTRFANTGELFF. The CDR3 nucleotides are TGCGCCAGCAGCTCCTCCAACGGGACTAGGTTTGCGAACACCGGGGAGCTGTTTTTT.

J is TRBJ2-3 and V is TRBV5-4, with 9 bases that match TRBD2. There are 18 residues in the CDR3. J gave up 0 bases and V 6 bases, and 14 bases lay outside the gene matches. Looked up from germline, CDR1 is SGHNT and CDR2 is YYREEE (reference sequence). CDR3 sequence: CASTPRGGGETSTDTQYF. DNA for the CDR3: TGTGCCAGCACCCCGAGGGGCGGGGGGGAAACTAGCACAGATACGCAGTATTTT.

The genes are TRBV18 and TRBJ2-1; 7 bases are shared with TRBD1. This CDR3 region has 13 residues. Germline loops: CDR1 KGHSH, CDR2 LQKENI. V trimming: 6 bases; J trimming: 7 bases; junction bases outside the gene matches: 6. The CDR3 DNA follows: TGTGCCAGCTCGGCGGACAGGTCAAATGAGCAGTTCTTC. It is translated as CASSADRSNEQFF.

This clone was seen a handful of times. The gene calls are TRBV14 and TRBJ2-6, with D unclear. The germline V gene has CDR1 SGHDN and CDR2 FVKESK. Trimming stripped 4 bases from V and 3 bases from J, with 10 bases between. CDR3 size: 15 residues. CDR3 sequence: CASSRSSGGANVLTF. The CDR3 coding sequence is TGTGCCAGCAGCCGTTCTTCCGGTGGGGCCAACGTCCTGACTTTC. The complete variable domain, with remaining parts taken from reference TRBV14 and TRBJ2-6, reads EAGVTQFPSHSVIEKGQTVTLRCDPISGHDNLYWYRRVMGKEIKFLLHFVKESKQDESGMPNNRFLAERTGGTYSTLKVQPAELEDSGVYFCASSRSSGGANVLTFGAGSRLTVL.

This rearrangement joins TRBV10-3 to TRBJ1-5; unclear D gene. V was pared by 4 bases and J by 1 base, with 8 bases between. The CDR3 covers 14 residues. Looked up from germline, CDR1 is ENHRY and CDR2 is SYGVKD. The CDR3: CAISGGGSNQPQHF. The CDR3 nucleotides read TGTGCCATCAGTGGGGGAGGAAGCAATCAGCCCCAGCATTTT.

The chain couples TRBV19 to TRBJ1-2, with D maybe TRBD1 (6 bases). V shed 8 bases and J shed 8 bases, with 15 bases lying between them. Germline V CDR1 and CDR2: LNHDA, SQIVND (reference sequence). The CDR3 spans 12 residues. The CDR3 here is CASATGGKGYTF. DNA of the CDR3: TGTGCCAGTGCGACGGGGGGCAAGGGCTACACCTTC.

J is TRBJ1-5 and V is TRBV6-5, with D possibly TRBD1 on 5 matching bases. The CDR3 has 14 amino acids. Germline V lookup: CDR1 MNHEY, CDR2 SVGAGI. V shed 5 bases and J shed 3 bases, with 11 bases lying between them. The CDR3 loop reads CASSESGINQPQHF. CDR3 in DNA: TGTGCCAGCAGTGAATCAGGGATCAATCAGCCCCAGCATTTT.

The chain employs TRBV7-8 and TRBJ1-4; 9 bases align to TRBD1. CDR1 and CDR2 (germline): SGHVS, FQNEAQ. Trimming at V came to 2 bases and at J to 5 bases, leaving 9 bases not matched to a gene. This CDR3 is built from 17 residues. In DNA, the CDR3 is TGTGCCAGCAGCTTAAGGACAGGGGCGTTTCTCAATGAAAAACTGTTTTTT. It is translated as CASSLRTGAFLNEKLFF. The complete variable domain, with remaining parts taken from reference TRBV7-8 and TRBJ1-4, reads GAGVSQSPRYKVAKRGQDVALRCDPISGHVSLFWYQQALGQGPEFLTYFQNEAQLDKSGLPSDRFFAERPEGSVSTLKIQRTQQEDSAVYLCASSLRTGAFLNEKLFFGSGTQLSVL.

The chain couples TRBV27 to TRBJ2-3, with 7 bases lining up with TRBD2. Germline assignment: CDR1 MNHEY and CDR2 SMNVEV (reference sequence). The CDR3 contains 14 residues. V lost 6 bases, J lost 2 bases, and 5 bases stayed unmatched. The CDR3 protein is CASRRAGYTDTQYF. CDR3 DNA: TGTGCCAGCAGGCGAGCGGGGTACACAGATACGCAGTATTTT.